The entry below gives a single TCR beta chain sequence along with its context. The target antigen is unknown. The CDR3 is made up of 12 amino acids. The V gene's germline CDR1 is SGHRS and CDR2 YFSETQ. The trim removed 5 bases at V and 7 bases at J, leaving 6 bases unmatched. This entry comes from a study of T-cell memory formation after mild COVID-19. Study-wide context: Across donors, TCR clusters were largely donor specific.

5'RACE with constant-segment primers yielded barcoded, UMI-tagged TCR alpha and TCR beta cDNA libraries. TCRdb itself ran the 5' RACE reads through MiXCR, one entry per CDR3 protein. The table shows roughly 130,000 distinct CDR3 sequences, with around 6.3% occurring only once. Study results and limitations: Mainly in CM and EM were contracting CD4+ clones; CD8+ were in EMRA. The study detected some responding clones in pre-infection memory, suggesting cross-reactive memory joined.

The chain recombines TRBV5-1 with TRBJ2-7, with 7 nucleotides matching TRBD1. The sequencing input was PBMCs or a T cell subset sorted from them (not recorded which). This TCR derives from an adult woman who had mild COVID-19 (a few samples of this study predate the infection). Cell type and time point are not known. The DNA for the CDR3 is TGCGCCAGCAGGTTATCAGGGGGTGAGCAGTACTTC. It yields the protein CASRLSGGEQYF.